This T cell receptor (beta chain) emerged from a study of CD8+ T cells in alopecia areata. Treatment denoted: oral pan-JAK inhibitor, 5-10 mg twice daily. Extracted from the samples, RNA was reverse transcribed into cDNA to serve as the sequencing template. Libraries were prepared by immunoSEQ multiplex PCR; TCRdb keeps only in-frame clonotypes and omits some of them. The profile shows some 170,000 clones, about 54% of them singletons. The receptor was isolated from a human donor with alopecia areata. Source: CD4+ T cells sorted from blood, taken around week 55, from a patient treated with tofacitinib.

The CDR3 nucleotides read TGCGCCAGCAGCTCGGACACTCAACGGACCTACGAGCAGTACTTC. Residues: CASSSDTQRTYEQYF. The V and J genes are TRBV5-1 and TRBJ2-7, with D possibly TRBD1 on 5 matching bases. Looked up from germline, CDR1 is SGHRS and CDR2 is YFSETQ. This CDR3 comprises 15 residues. Trimming took off 3 bases at V and 2 bases at J, with 15 bases between the two ends.